This T cell receptor (beta chain) was identified during a study of identical twins. Study-wide points: The study found weaker excess twin sharing in beta out-of-frame sequences.

The germline V gene has CDR1 SGDLS and CDR2 YYNGEE. The length of the CDR3 is 12 residues. V lost 7 bases, J lost 6 bases, and 12 bases lay in between. This clonotype has a handful of counts. The antigen remains unidentified. With template switching, a universal primer site was added, and the cDNA carried unique molecular identifiers. TCRdb called the 5' RACE reads again in MiXCR, with one record for every CDR3 protein. The sample includes around 230,000 distinct CDR3 sequences, 6.5% to 8% of them seen just once. This sample was also put to use in a study of T cells expressing NK-cell markers. That source adds: Underlying the TCR beta repertoires were sorted CD3+CD56+NKG2C+, CD3+CD56+NKG2C- and CD3+CD56-NKG2C+ T cells.

The clonotype originates from a woman younger than 30 in good health. This rearrangement joins TRBV9 to TRBJ2-3; D remains unclear. Source material: CD8+ T cells sorted from blood. In DNA, the CDR3 is TGTGCCAGCGGGGTCCAATCCGATACGCAGTATTTT. This codes for CASGVQSDTQYF.